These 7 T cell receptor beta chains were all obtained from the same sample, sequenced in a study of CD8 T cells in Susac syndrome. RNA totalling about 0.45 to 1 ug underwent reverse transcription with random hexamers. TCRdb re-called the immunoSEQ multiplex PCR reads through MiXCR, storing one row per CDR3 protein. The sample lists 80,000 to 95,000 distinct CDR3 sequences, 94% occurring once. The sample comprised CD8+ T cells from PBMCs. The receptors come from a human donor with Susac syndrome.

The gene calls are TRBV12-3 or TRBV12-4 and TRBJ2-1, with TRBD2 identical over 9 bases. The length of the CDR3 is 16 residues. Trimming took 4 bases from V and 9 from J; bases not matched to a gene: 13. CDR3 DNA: TGTGCCAGCAGTTCTGCCGGGACTAGCAGTGCGGTTGAGCAGTTCTTC. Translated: CASSSAGTSSAVEQFF.

CDR3 coding DNA: TGTGCCAGCACGACCCGGGGCACCGGGGAGCTGTTTTTT. It yields the protein CASTTRGTGELFF. This sequence joins TRBV12-3 or TRBV12-4 and TRBJ2-2; perhaps TRBD2 as D (5 bases). There are 13 residues in the CDR3. V was shortened by 7 bases and J by 4 bases, with 10 bases between the two germline ends.

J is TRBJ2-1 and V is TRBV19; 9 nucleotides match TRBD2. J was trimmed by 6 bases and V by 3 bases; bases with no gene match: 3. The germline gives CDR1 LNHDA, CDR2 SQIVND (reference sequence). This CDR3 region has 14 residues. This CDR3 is CASSMREGRNEQFF. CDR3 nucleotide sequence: TGTGCCAGTAGTATGCGGGAGGGCCGCAATGAGCAGTTCTTC. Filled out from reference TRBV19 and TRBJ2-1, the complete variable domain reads DGGITQSPKYLFRKEGQNVTLSCEQNLNHDAMYWYRQDPGQGLRLIYYSQIVNDFQKGDIAEGYSVSREKKESFPLTVTSAQKNPTAFYLCASSMREGRNEQFFGPGTRLTVL.

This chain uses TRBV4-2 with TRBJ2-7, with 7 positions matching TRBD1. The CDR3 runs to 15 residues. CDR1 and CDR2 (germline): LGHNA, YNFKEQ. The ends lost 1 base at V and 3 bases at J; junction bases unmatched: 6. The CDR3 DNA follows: TGTGCCAGCAGCCAAGGGACAGGTGACTTCTACGAGCAGTACTTC. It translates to CASSQGTGDFYEQYF.

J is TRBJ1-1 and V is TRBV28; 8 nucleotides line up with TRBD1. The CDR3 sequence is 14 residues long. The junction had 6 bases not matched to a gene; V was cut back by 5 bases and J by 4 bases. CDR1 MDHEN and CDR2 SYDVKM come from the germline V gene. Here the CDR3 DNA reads TGTGCCAGCAGTCGGACAGGGTCGCTCACTGAAGCTTTCTTT. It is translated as CASSRTGSLTEAFF.

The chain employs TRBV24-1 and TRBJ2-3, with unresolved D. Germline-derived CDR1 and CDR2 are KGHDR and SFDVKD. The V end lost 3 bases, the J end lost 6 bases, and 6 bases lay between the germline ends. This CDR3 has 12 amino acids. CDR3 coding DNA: TGTGCCACCAGTGATCTCTCCGATACGCAGTATTTT. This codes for CATSDLSDTQYF.

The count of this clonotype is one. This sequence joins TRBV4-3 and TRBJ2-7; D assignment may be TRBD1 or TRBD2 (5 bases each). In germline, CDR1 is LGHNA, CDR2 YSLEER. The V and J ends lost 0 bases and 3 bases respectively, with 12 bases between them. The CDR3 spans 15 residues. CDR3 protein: CASSQEQGTIYEQYF. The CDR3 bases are TGCGCCAGCAGCCAAGAACAAGGGACCATCTACGAGCAGTACTTC.